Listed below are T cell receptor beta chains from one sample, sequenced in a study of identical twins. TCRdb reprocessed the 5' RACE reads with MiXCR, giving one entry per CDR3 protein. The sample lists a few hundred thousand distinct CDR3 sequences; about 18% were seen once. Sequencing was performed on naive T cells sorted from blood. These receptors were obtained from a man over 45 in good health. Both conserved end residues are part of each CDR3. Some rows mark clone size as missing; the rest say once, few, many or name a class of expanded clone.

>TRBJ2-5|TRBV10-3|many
CAIRQSGGAGETQYF
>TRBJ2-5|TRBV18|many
CASSPGPAQETQYF
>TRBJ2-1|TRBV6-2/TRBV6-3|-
CATWEVRLRYNEQFF
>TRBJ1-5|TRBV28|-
CASGDRGLQPQHF
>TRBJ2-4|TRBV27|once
CASSFQGAGGKNIQYF
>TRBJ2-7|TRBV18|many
CASNYGSGSYEQYF
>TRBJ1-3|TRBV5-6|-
CASSRRGAGNTIYF
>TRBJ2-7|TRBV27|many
CASSFLSAGDEQYF
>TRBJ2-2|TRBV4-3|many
CASSQDTWVHTGELFF
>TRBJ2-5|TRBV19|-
CASNHGGQQETQYF
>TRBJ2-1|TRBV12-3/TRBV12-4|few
CASSLFQGNNEQFF
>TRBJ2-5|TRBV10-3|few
CAISGDRQETQYF
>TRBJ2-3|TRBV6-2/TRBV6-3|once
CASSYGTSVTDTQYF
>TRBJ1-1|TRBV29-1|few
CSVSQGVRVNTEAFF
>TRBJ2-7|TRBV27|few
CASSLYAAGTSFYEQYF
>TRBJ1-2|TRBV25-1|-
CASSAGTRYGYTF
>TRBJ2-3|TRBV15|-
CATSRDRGADTQYF
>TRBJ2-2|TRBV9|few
CASSVYPSGGNTGELFF
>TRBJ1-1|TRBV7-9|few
CASSLTFKDRGEAFF
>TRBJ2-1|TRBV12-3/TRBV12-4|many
CASSLDGASYNEQFF
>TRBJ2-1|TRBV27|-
CASSQQAVVGIGNEQFF
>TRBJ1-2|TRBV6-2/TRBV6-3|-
CASSSGHDFNYGYTF
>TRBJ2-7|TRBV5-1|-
CASSLLSGGSNEQYF
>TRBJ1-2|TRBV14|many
CASSEDPLYGYTF
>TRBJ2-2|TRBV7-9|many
CASSYRMNTGELFF
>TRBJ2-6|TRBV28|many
CASSPGTGTVVLTF
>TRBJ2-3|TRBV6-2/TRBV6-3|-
CASSYFTGVTDTQYF
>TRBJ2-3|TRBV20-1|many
CSASRGGSNTDTQYF
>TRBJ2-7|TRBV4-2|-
CASSQDPGGYEQYF
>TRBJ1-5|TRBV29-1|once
CSGGQGGDQPQHF
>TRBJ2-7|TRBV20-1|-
CSASRASGRYEQYF
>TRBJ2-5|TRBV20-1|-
CSASQPWGGQETQYF
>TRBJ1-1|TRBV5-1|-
CASSFTAKDNTEAFF
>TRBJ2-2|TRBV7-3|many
CASSLSGTSGLNTGELFF
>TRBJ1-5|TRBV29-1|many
CSVGTGGNQPQHF
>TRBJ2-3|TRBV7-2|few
CASSLVRGVRTDTQYF
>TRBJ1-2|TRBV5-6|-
CASSWRGQSGYTF
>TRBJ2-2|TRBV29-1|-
CSVEDRTGRNTGELFF
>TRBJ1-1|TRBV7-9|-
CASSFRDRSTEAFF
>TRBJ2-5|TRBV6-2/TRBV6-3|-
CASSWTGGTQYF
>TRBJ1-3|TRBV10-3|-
CAIRSSSGGNTIYF
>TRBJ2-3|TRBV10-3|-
CAISPTSGGAGDTQYF
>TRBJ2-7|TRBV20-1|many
CSAPRGGYEQYF
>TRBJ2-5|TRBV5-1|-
CASSRGLANQETQYF
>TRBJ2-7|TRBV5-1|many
CASSLKGLAVEQYF
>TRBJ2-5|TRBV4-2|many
CASSQDWPRPETQYF
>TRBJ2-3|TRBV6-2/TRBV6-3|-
CASSSQRGFTDTQYF
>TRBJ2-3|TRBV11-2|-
CASIPQLALSTDTQYF
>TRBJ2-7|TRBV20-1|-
CSAGHPGRNYEQYF
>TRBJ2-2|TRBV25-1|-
CASSEFKPGNTGELFF
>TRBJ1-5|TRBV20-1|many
CSARSGGPQHF
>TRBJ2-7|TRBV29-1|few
CSVSPGQGPSSYEQYF
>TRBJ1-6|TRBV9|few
CASSVATSNSPLHF